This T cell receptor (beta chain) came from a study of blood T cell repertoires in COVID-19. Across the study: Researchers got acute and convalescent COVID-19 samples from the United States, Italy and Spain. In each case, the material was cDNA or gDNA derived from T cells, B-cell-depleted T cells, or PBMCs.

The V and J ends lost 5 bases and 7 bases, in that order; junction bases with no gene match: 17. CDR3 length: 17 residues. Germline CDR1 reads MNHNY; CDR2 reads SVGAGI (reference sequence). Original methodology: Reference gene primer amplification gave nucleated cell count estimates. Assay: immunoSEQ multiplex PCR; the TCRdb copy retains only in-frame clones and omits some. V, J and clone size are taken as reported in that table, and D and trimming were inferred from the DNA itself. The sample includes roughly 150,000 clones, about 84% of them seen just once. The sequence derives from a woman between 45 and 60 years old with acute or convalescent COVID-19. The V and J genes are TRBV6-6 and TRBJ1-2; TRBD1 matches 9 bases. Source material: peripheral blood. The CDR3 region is CASSPEPPVGQGRGYTF. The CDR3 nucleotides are TGTGCCAGCAGTCCCGAACCCCCGGTGGGACAGGGTCGTGGCTACACCTTC.